The rows below give T cell receptor beta chains drawn from one sample of a study of blood T cell repertoires in COVID-19. Profiling relied on immunoSEQ multiplex PCR, and the TCRdb table lists in-frame clones only, not all of them. The data hold about 180,000 clones, with more than 70% observed a single time. Sequenced: PBMCs or T cells enriched from blood (not recorded which). The source is a man between 35 and 55 years old who had recovered from COVID-19. CDR3s include the opening cysteine and the closing phenylalanine or tryptophan. A D gene is named only where the DNA matches it firmly.

>TRBD1|TRBJ2-6|TRBV7-3
TGTGCCAGCAGCCCCGACAGGGTTGGGGCCAACGTCCTGACTTTC
CASSPDRVGANVLTF
>.|TRBJ2-2|TRBV25-1
TGTGCCAGCACCAGACAGGGAGGTACCGGGGAGCTGTTTTTT
CASTRQGGTGELFF
>TRBD1|TRBJ2-1|TRBV23-1
TGCGCCAGCAGTCACACCAGACAGGGGGAAATGTACAATGAGCAGTTCTTC
CASSHTRQGEMYNEQFF
>.|TRBJ2-2|TRBV9
TGTGCCAGCAGCGTAACTGCCGGGGAGCTGTTTTTT
CASSVTAGELFF
>TRBD1|TRBJ1-1|TRBV6-5
TGTGCCAGCAGCCGGGACAGGGAAGCTTTCTTT
CASSRDREAFF
>TRBD1|TRBJ2-4|TRBV6-5
TGTGCCAGCAGCAGCGACAGGGGAGCCAAAAACATTCAGTACTTC
CASSSDRGAKNIQYF
>.|TRBJ2-3|TRBV3-1/TRBV3-2
TGTGCCAGCAGCCCTAGGTACGGCACAGATACGCAGTATTTT
CASSPRYGTDTQYF
>.|TRBJ1-6|TRBV27
TGTGCCAGCAGTTTCGACAGCCAAAATTCACCCCTCCACTTT
CASSFDSQNSPLHF
>TRBD2|TRBJ2-7|TRBV10-3
TGTGCCATCAGTGAAGCCCTGGGACTAGCGGGGGGCTACGAGCAGTACTTC
CAISEALGLAGGYEQYF
>.|TRBJ1-5|TRBV15
TGTGCCACCAGCAGAGAGGGCCTGCAACAGCCCCAGCATTTT
CATSREGLQQPQHF
>TRBD2|TRBJ2-5|TRBV19
TGTGCCAGTAGTTCTAGCGGGAGCGGTCGGGAGACCCAGTACTTC
CASSSSGSGRETQYF
>TRBD1|TRBJ1-6|TRBV7-9
TGTGCCAGCAGTCCGACAGGGGATAATTCACCCCTCCACTTT
CASSPTGDNSPLHF
>.|TRBJ1-3|TRBV5-4
TGTGCCAGCAGCTTGGCAGGGGCCCTCTCTGGAAACACCATATATTTT
CASSLAGALSGNTIYF
>.|TRBJ2-3|TRBV6-5
TGTGCCAGCAGTAATACTAGGCGGCAGGATACGCAGTATTTT
CASSNTRRQDTQYF